Sequencing of this T cell receptor (beta chain) was carried out in a study of cytomegalovirus exposure and HLA in healthy donors. Study-wide points: According to an earlier analysis, most TCR beta V segments yielded productive rearrangements about 87% or about 30% of the time.

The CDR3 spans 12 residues. Germline values: CDR1 GTSNPN, CDR2 SVGIG (reference sequence). V lost 2 bases and J 4 bases, leaving 9 bases between the germline ends. Concerning this clone itself: Its antigen is still unknown.

The primer mix had 60 Vbeta and 13 Jbeta primers. The data were produced by immunoSEQ multiplex PCR, yet TCRdb's version contains in-frame clones alone and is incomplete. The sample consists of around 180,000 clones, 84% of them appearing once. Material: PBMCs. This clonotype was obtained from a boy aged 10-17 years in good health and CMV-seronegative. The rearrangement uses TRBV30 and TRBJ2-7, with D unresolved. CDR3: CAWSSPVYEQYF. The CDR3 DNA reads as TGTGCCTGGAGTAGTCCGGTTTACGAGCAGTACTTC. Filled out from reference TRBV30 and TRBJ2-7, the complete variable domain reads SQTIHQWPATLVQPVGSPLSLECTVEGTSNPNLYWYRQAAGRGLQLLFYSVGIGQISSEVPQNLSASRPQDRQFILSSKKLLLSDSGFYLCAWSSPVYEQYFGPGTRLTVT.